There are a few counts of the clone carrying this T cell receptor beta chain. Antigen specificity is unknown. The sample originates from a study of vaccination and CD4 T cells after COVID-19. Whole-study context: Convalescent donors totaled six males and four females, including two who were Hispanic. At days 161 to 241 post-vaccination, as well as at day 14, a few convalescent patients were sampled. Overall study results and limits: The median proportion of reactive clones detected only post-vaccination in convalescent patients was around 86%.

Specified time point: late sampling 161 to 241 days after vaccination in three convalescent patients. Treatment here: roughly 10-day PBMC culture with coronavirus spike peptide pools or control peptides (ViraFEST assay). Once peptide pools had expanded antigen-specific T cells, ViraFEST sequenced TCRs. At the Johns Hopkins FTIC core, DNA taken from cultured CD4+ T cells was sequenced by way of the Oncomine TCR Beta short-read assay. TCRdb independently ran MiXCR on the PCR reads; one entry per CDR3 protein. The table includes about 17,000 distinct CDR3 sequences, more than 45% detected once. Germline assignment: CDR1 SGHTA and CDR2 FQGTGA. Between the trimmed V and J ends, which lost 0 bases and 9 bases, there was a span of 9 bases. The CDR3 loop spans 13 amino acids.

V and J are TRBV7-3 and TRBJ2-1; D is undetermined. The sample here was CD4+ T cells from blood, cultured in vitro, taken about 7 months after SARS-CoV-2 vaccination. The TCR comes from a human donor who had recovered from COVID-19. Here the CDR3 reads CASSLTPNSEQFF. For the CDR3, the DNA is TGTGCCAGCAGCTTAACCCCGAACAGTGAGCAGTTCTTC.